Listed below are T cell receptor beta chains from one sample, sequenced in a study of blood T cell repertoires in COVID-19. The protocol was immunoSEQ multiplex PCR, while the TCRdb copy is restricted to in-frame clones and leaves out a portion. The sample includes approximately 170,000 clones, roughly four fifths seen only once; the top ten take 10% to 15%. The sequencing input was peripheral blood. Receptors were obtained from a man aged 70-80 years who had recovered from COVID-19. Each CDR3 is given with its conserved first and last residue. D genes are given only for firm matches. The size field is filled for only some rows; it gives once, few, many or a size class.

CDR3 protein: CASSPGTGRNEKLFF; CDR3 DNA: TGCGCCAGCAGCCCTGGGACAGGGAGAAATGAAAAACTGTTTTTT; V gene: TRBV5-1; clone size: once; J gene: TRBJ1-4; D gene: TRBD1
CDR3 protein: CASSVAGTSGYEQYF; CDR3 DNA: TGTGCCAGCAGCGTAGCTGGAACTAGCGGTTACGAGCAGTACTTC; V gene: TRBV9; clone size: NA; J gene: TRBJ2-7; D gene: TRBD2
CDR3 protein: CATSRVSRGIEETQYF; CDR3 DNA: TGTGCCACCAGCAGAGTGTCTAGGGGGATCGAAGAGACCCAGTACTTC; V gene: TRBV15; clone size: NA; J gene: TRBJ2-5; D gene: NA
CDR3 protein: CASSPPMDWDTQYF; CDR3 DNA: TGTGCCAGCTCACCTCCCATGGACTGGGATACGCAGTATTTT; V gene: TRBV18; clone size: once; J gene: TRBJ2-3; D gene: NA
CDR3 protein: CASSTLEGYTEAFF; CDR3 DNA: TGTGCCAGCAGTACCCTGGAGGGTTACACTGAAGCTTTCTTT; V gene: TRBV2; clone size: NA; J gene: TRBJ1-1; D gene: NA
CDR3 protein: CAISDTRTVLETQYF; CDR3 DNA: TGTGCCATCAGTGACACGAGGACAGTTCTGGAGACCCAGTACTTC; V gene: TRBV10-3; clone size: NA; J gene: TRBJ2-5; D gene: NA
CDR3 protein: CASSGLKLGIQYF; CDR3 DNA: TGTGCCAGCAGTGGCCTCAAGCTCGGCATTCAGTACTTC; V gene: TRBV6-1; clone size: NA; J gene: TRBJ2-4; D gene: NA
CDR3 protein: CASSLDQGVSGNTIYF; CDR3 DNA: TGTGCCAGCAGCTTGGATCAGGGCGTCTCTGGAAACACCATATATTTT; V gene: TRBV5-4; clone size: NA; J gene: TRBJ1-3; D gene: NA
CDR3 protein: CASSQADRGRTDTQYF; CDR3 DNA: TGCGCCAGCAGCCAAGCGGATAGGGGGCGCACAGATACGCAGTATTTT; V gene: TRBV4-1; clone size: NA; J gene: TRBJ2-3; D gene: TRBD1
CDR3 protein: CASSLEQSASSYEQYF; CDR3 DNA: TGTGCCAGCAGCCTGGAGCAGAGTGCAAGCTCCTACGAGCAGTACTTC; V gene: TRBV7-2; clone size: NA; J gene: TRBJ2-7; D gene: NA
CDR3 protein: CASSPSGVYNEQFF; CDR3 DNA: TGTGCCAGCAGTCCCAGCGGGGTCTACAATGAGCAGTTCTTC; V gene: TRBV11-2; clone size: NA; J gene: TRBJ2-1; D gene: TRBD2
CDR3 protein: CASSYSAGQNNSPLHF; CDR3 DNA: TGTGCCAGCAGTTACTCGGCGGGACAGAATAATTCACCCCTCCACTTT; V gene: TRBV6-5; clone size: NA; J gene: TRBJ1-6; D gene: TRBD1
CDR3 protein: CASTRDRARAGELFF; CDR3 DNA: TGTGCCAGCACCAGAGACAGGGCGCGCGCCGGGGAGCTGTTTTTT; V gene: TRBV9; clone size: NA; J gene: TRBJ2-2; D gene: TRBD1
CDR3 protein: CASSQTPGHSSTDTQYF; CDR3 DNA: TGCGCCAGCAGCCAAACACCGGGACACTCTAGCACAGATACGCAGTATTTT; V gene: TRBV4-1; clone size: NA; J gene: TRBJ2-3; D gene: NA
CDR3 protein: CASRLTRTSGKFF; CDR3 DNA: TGTGCCAGCAGACTAACTCGGACTAGCGGGAAGTTCTTC; V gene: TRBV5-6; clone size: NA; J gene: TRBJ2-1; D gene: TRBD2
CDR3 protein: CASSAGPSHKTIYF; CDR3 DNA: TGTGCCAGCAGCGCGGGGCCTTCGCACAAGACCATATATTTT; V gene: TRBV28; clone size: once; J gene: TRBJ1-3; D gene: NA
CDR3 protein: CASSATDRGTTDTQYF; CDR3 DNA: TGCGCCAGCAGTGCGACGGACAGGGGGACCACAGATACGCAGTATTTT; V gene: TRBV10-2; clone size: NA; J gene: TRBJ2-3; D gene: TRBD1
CDR3 protein: CASGSRGYEQFF; CDR3 DNA: TGTGCTAGTGGTTCCAGGGGGTATGAGCAGTTCTTC; V gene: TRBV12-5; clone size: NA; J gene: TRBJ2-1; D gene: TRBD1
CDR3 protein: CASSPASGVGEQYF; CDR3 DNA: TGTGCCAGCAGTCCGGCTAGCGGGGTGGGTGAGCAGTACTTC; V gene: TRBV27; clone size: once; J gene: TRBJ2-7; D gene: TRBD2
CDR3 protein: CASSQRTIGGEAFF; CDR3 DNA: TGTGCCAGCAGCCAACGAACGATCGGGGGTGAAGCTTTCTTT; V gene: TRBV13; clone size: NA; J gene: TRBJ1-1; D gene: NA